The present T cell receptor beta chain was sequenced within a study of CXCR3-negative and CXCR3-positive naive CD8 T cells. Whole-study results and caveats: Naive subsets did not differ in surface CD5, and TRB CDR3 properties served to infer TCR strength. The TRB CDR3s that CXCR3-positive naive cells carried were more hydrophobic than those of CXCR3-negative naive cells. Both naive subsets showed comparably high diversity, and memory CD8+ cells showed much lower diversity. The study found that naive CXCR3-negative and CXCR3-positive cells shared TRBV-TRBJ usage, while memory cells differed.

The V gene's germline CDR1 is SQVTM and CDR2 ANQGSEA. The CDR3 length is 14 residues. Naive CD8+ T cells were CD45RO-CCR7+CD27+CD95-. In regard to this clonotype: Its antigen is not identified.

UMI labels and 5' RACE were used to prepare the TRB cDNA libraries. Using the 5' RACE reads, TCRdb records one entry per CDR3 protein without DNA. The ten top clones account for over 4%, within a sample of over 55,000 distinct CDR3 sequences. J is TRBJ1-1 and V is TRBV29-1; TCRdb indicates TRBD1, and absent DNA this call remains unverified. This sequence was found in a human donor in good health. Some clones in this sample may be carry-over from other donors' samples. The sequenced sample was naive CXCR3+ CD8+ T cells from blood. Subset given: CD45RO-CCR7+CD27+CD95- naive CD8+ T cells expressing CXCR3 (TNR3+). CDR3 residues: CSVATPTANTEAFF.